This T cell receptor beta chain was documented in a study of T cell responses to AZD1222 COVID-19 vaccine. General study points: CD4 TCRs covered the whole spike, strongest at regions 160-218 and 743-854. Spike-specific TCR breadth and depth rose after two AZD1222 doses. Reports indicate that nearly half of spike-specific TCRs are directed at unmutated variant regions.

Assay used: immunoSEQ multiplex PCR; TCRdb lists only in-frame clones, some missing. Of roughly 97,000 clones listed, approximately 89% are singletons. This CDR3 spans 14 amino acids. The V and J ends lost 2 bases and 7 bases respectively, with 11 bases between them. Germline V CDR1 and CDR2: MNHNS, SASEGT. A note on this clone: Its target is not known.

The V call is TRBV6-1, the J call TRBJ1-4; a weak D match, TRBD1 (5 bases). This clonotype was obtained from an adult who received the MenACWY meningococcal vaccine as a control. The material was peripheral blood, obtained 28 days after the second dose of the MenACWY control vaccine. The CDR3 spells CASSEMTRGEKLFF. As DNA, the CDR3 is TGTGCCAGCAGTGAAATGACGAGGGGTGAAAAACTGTTTTTT.